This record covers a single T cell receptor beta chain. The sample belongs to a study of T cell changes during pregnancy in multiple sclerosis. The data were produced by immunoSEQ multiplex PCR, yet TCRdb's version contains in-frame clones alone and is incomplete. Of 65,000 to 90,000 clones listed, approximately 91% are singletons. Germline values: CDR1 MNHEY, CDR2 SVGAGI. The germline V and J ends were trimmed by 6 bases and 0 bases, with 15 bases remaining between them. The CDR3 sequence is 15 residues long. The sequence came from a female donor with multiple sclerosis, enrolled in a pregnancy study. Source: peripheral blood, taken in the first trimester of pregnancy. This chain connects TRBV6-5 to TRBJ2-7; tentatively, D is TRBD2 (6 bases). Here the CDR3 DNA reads TGTGCCAGCAGAGACCTGAGCGGGCCCTCCTACGAGCAGTACTTC. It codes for CASRDLSGPSYEQYF.